These 5 T cell receptor beta chains were sequenced from one sample in a study of blood T cell repertoires in COVID-19. Sequencing was performed with immunoSEQ multiplex PCR; in TCRdb, only in-frame clones are kept and a portion is missing. The table records around 100,000 clones, approximately 85% of them present only once. The sequenced material came from peripheral blood. Every receptor here comes from a woman aged 60-75 years with COVID-19, enrolled during active disease.

The rearrangement uses TRBV7-6 and TRBJ1-1; the D is unclear. CDR3 length: 14 amino acids. Germline CDR1 and CDR2: SGHVS and FNYEAQ. V lost 1 base to trimming and J lost 4 bases, with 10 bases between them. The CDR3 region has the DNA TGTGCCAGCAGCTTAGGCTTCACAGCCACTGAAGCTTTCTTT. This codes for CASSLGFTATEAFF.

V is TRBV30 and J is TRBJ1-2, with 8 positions matching TRBD1. This CDR3 comprises 13 residues. V lost 2 bases and J lost 7; bases outside the gene matches: 6. Germline V gene data show CDR1 as GTSNPN and CDR2 as SVGIG (reference sequence). The CDR3 sequence is CAWSRQGAVGYTF. DNA for the CDR3: TGTGCCTGGAGTCGCCAGGGGGCGGTTGGCTACACCTTC.

Worth noting for this clone: The sample has other DNA sequences that encode this CDR3 too. The J gene is TRBJ1-4, the V gene TRBV7-9; 11 bases are a match to TRBD1. Germline values: CDR1 SEHNR, CDR2 FQNEAQ (reference sequence). Losses at the gene ends were 1 base for V and 8 bases for J; bases not matched to a gene: 0. The CDR3 runs 14 residues. The CDR3 loop is CASSLGTGGEKLFF. In DNA, the CDR3 is TGTGCCAGCAGCTTAGGGACAGGGGGCGAAAAACTGTTTTTT. Combining the CDR3 with reference TRBV7-9 and TRBJ1-4 gives the whole variable domain DTGVSQNPRHKITKRGQNVTFRCDPISEHNRLYWYRQTLGQGPEFLTYFQNEAQLEKSRLLSDRFSAERPKGSFSTLEIQRTEQGDSAMYLCASSLGTGGEKLFFGSGTQLSVL.

On this clone: The same CDR3 arises from other DNA sequences in this sample as well. The rearrangement links TRBV9 to TRBJ1-1; TRBD1 might be the D (6 bases). CDR1 and CDR2 (germline): SGDLS, YYNGEE. CDR3 length: 13 residues. The V and J ends lost 4 bases and 3 bases respectively, with 10 bases between them. The CDR3 DNA reads TGTGCCAGCAGCCCCTACAGGGACACTGAAGCTTTCTTT. Its translation is CASSPYRDTEAFF. Full variable domain (rest looked up from reference TRBV9 and TRBJ1-1): DSGVTQTPKHLITATGQRVTLRCSPRSGDLSVYWYQQSLDQGLQFLIQYYNGEERAKGNILERFSAQQFPDLHSELNLSSLELGDSALYFCASSPYRDTEAFFGQGTRLTVV.

This chain joins TRBV12-3 or TRBV12-4 and TRBJ1-2, with D perhaps TRBD1 (6 bases). The CDR3 sequence is 13 residues long. Trimming took off 6 bases at V and 5 bases at J, with 13 bases between the two ends. This CDR3 is CASSSGTTYGYTF. CDR3 DNA: TGTGCCAGCAGCTCCGGGACAACGTATGGCTACACCTTC.